This is a list of T cell receptor beta chains from one sample in a study of T cells in Graves' hyperthyroidism and ophthalmopathy. TCRdb ran MiXCR on the multiplex PCR reads and lists one entry per CDR3 protein. The profile shows 650,000 to 750,000 distinct CDR3 sequences, less than 15% of them singletons. The specimen sequenced was blood. The receptors stem from a woman under 30 with Graves' hyperthyroidism. CDR3s include the opening cysteine and the closing phenylalanine or tryptophan. A D gene is named only where the DNA matches it firmly. Only some rows state a clone size, as once, few, many or a class for expanded clones.

v_gene: TRBV5-1; d_gene: TRBD2; j_gene: TRBJ2-1; len: 16; abundance: many; CDR3nt: TGCGCCAGCAGCTTAATAGCGGGTACCTCTGGGAATGAGCAGTTCTTC; CDR3aa: CASSLIAGTSGNEQFF
v_gene: TRBV2; d_gene: TRBD2; j_gene: TRBJ2-7; len: 15; abundance: many; CDR3nt: TGTGCCAGCAGATATTCGGCGGGAGCTTACTACGAGCAGTACTTC; CDR3aa: CASRYSAGAYYEQYF
v_gene: TRBV7-2; d_gene: TRBD2; j_gene: TRBJ2-3; len: 13; abundance: .; CDR3nt: TGTGCCAGCGGCCTCCTGGGCGGGAGCGTGCAGTATTTT; CDR3aa: CASGLLGGSVQYF
v_gene: TRBV19; d_gene: .; j_gene: TRBJ2-7; len: 14; abundance: few; CDR3nt: TGTGCCAGTAGTATAACCTCCGTCACCTACGAGCAGTACTTC; CDR3aa: CASSITSVTYEQYF
v_gene: TRBV29-1; d_gene: .; j_gene: TRBJ2-3; len: 14; abundance: few; CDR3nt: TGCAGCTCCGGGGAGGCCGTCCGCACAGATACGCAGTATTTT; CDR3aa: CSSGEAVRTDTQYF
v_gene: TRBV3-1; d_gene: .; j_gene: TRBJ2-1; len: 8; abundance: few; CDR3nt: TGTGCCAGCGTAAGGCAGTTCTTC; CDR3aa: CASVRQFF
v_gene: TRBV5-1; d_gene: .; j_gene: TRBJ1-3; len: 14; abundance: few; CDR3nt: TGCGCCAGCAGCTTGTATGGATCCGGAAACACCATATATTTT; CDR3aa: CASSLYGSGNTIYF
v_gene: TRBV30; d_gene: TRBD2; j_gene: TRBJ2-1; len: 15; abundance: .; CDR3nt: TGTGCCTGGAAAGTTTTTAGCGGGAAATGGAATGAGCAGTTCTTC; CDR3aa: CAWKVFSGKWNEQFF
v_gene: TRBV30; d_gene: .; j_gene: TRBJ1-6; len: 15; abundance: .; CDR3nt: TGTGCCTGGAACCCAGGGGATCTCTATAATTCACCCCTCCACTTT; CDR3aa: CAWNPGDLYNSPLHF
v_gene: TRBV7-9; d_gene: TRBD1; j_gene: TRBJ2-2; len: 14; abundance: few; CDR3nt: TGTGCCAGCAGACCGGACAGGGAAGCCGGGGAGCTGTTTTTT; CDR3aa: CASRPDREAGELFF
v_gene: TRBV27; d_gene: TRBD1; j_gene: TRBJ1-1; len: 18; abundance: few; CDR3nt: TGTGCCAGCAGGAGAGGGACAGTCGGGTTGTGGGTGAACACTGAAGCTTTCTTT; CDR3aa: CASRRGTVGLWVNTEAFF
v_gene: TRBV6-2/TRBV6-3; d_gene: TRBD1; j_gene: TRBJ1-2; len: 11; abundance: many; CDR3nt: TGTGCCAGCTCGACAGGGCTGGAGGGCACCTTC; CDR3aa: CASSTGLEGTF
v_gene: TRBV2; d_gene: .; j_gene: TRBJ2-7; len: 15; abundance: .; CDR3nt: TGTGCCAGCAGTGAAGCGTTGGGGGTTTCCTACGAGCAGTACTTC; CDR3aa: CASSEALGVSYEQYF
v_gene: TRBV12-3/TRBV12-4; d_gene: .; j_gene: TRBJ2-5; len: 19; abundance: .; CDR3nt: TGTGCCAGCAGTTTTAGGGGTGGGGGAAGGGTCCGGTACCAAGAGACCCAGTACTTC; CDR3aa: CASSFRGGGRVRYQETQYF
v_gene: TRBV2; d_gene: TRBD2; j_gene: TRBJ2-1; len: 19; abundance: many; CDR3nt: TGTGCCAGCAGAGACCCCTTCTTGAGCGGGAGCCCCTCCTACAATGAGCAGTTCTTC; CDR3aa: CASRDPFLSGSPSYNEQFF
v_gene: TRBV7-9; d_gene: TRBD2; j_gene: TRBJ2-7; len: 17; abundance: .; CDR3nt: TGCGCCAGCAGCCAAGGACTAGCGGGAGTAAGGGCCTACGAGCAGTACTTC; CDR3aa: CASSQGLAGVRAYEQYF
v_gene: TRBV12-3/TRBV12-4; d_gene: TRBD1; j_gene: TRBJ2-3; len: 13; abundance: many; CDR3nt: TGTGCCAGCAGAAAAACAGGGGAAGATACGCAGTATTTT; CDR3aa: CASRKTGEDTQYF
v_gene: TRBV6-1; d_gene: TRBD1; j_gene: TRBJ1-6; len: 14; abundance: few; CDR3nt: TGTGCCAGCAGTGCGGACAGGGCTGCCTCACCCCTCCACTTT; CDR3aa: CASSADRAASPLHF
v_gene: TRBV11-1; d_gene: .; j_gene: TRBJ2-3; len: 16; abundance: many; CDR3nt: TGTGCCAGCAGCTTAGCACTTGGACCGTACACGGATACGCAGTATTTT; CDR3aa: CASSLALGPYTDTQYF
v_gene: TRBV12-3/TRBV12-4; d_gene: TRBD1; j_gene: TRBJ2-3; len: 16; abundance: .; CDR3nt: TGTGCCAGCAGTTACCCTTCCGGGACAGGGACAGATACGCAGTATTTT; CDR3aa: CASSYPSGTGTDTQYF
v_gene: TRBV12-3/TRBV12-4; d_gene: TRBD2; j_gene: TRBJ2-1; len: 17; abundance: many; CDR3nt: TGTGCCAGCAGTTTCATCGTGCGGCTAGCGGATTACAATGAGCAGTTCTTC; CDR3aa: CASSFIVRLADYNEQFF
v_gene: TRBV15; d_gene: .; j_gene: TRBJ2-3; len: 15; abundance: many; CDR3nt: TGTGCCACCAGCAGGGGAAGGGGCGGAACAGATACGCAGTATTTT; CDR3aa: CATSRGRGGTDTQYF
v_gene: TRBV20-1; d_gene: .; j_gene: TRBJ2-1; len: 16; abundance: many; CDR3nt: TGCAGTGCTAGAATCGCAATAGCGGAGCACTACAATGAGCAGTTCTTC; CDR3aa: CSARIAIAEHYNEQFF
v_gene: TRBV6-5; d_gene: .; j_gene: TRBJ2-1; len: 15; abundance: .; CDR3nt: TGTGCCAGCAGTTACGAGCGGAGCTCCTACAATGAGCAGTTCTTC; CDR3aa: CASSYERSSYNEQFF
v_gene: TRBV19; d_gene: .; j_gene: TRBJ1-2; len: 14; abundance: .; CDR3nt: TGTGCCAGTACCTGGGGTGGGGAACCCTATGGCTACACCTTC; CDR3aa: CASTWGGEPYGYTF
v_gene: TRBV11-2; d_gene: .; j_gene: TRBJ2-7; len: 13; abundance: many; CDR3nt: TGTGCCAGCAGCTTAGTACAGAACTACGAGCAGTACTTC; CDR3aa: CASSLVQNYEQYF
v_gene: TRBV24-1; d_gene: TRBD2; j_gene: TRBJ2-2; len: 18; abundance: few; CDR3nt: TGTGCCACCAGTGATGACTCTCGACTAGCGACGAACACCGGGGAGCTGTTTTTT; CDR3aa: CATSDDSRLATNTGELFF
v_gene: TRBV3-1; d_gene: TRBD1; j_gene: TRBJ2-7; len: 14; abundance: many; CDR3nt: TGTGCCAGCAGCCAAGGGGACAGCTCCTACGAGCAGTACTTC; CDR3aa: CASSQGDSSYEQYF
v_gene: TRBV7-6; d_gene: TRBD1; j_gene: TRBJ1-5; len: 17; abundance: .; CDR3nt: TGTGCCAGCAGCAGAATACAGGGGAAACATAGCAATCAGCCCCAGCATTTT; CDR3aa: CASSRIQGKHSNQPQHF
v_gene: TRBV20-1; d_gene: TRBD2; j_gene: TRBJ2-7; len: 14; abundance: few; CDR3nt: TGCCGAAGGACTAGCGGGCCAAGCTCCTACGAGCAGTACTTC; CDR3aa: CRRTSGPSSYEQYF
v_gene: TRBV6-5; d_gene: .; j_gene: TRBJ2-7; len: 14; abundance: many; CDR3nt: TGTGCCAGCAGTTACTCGCGGGGCCCCTACGAGCAGTACTTC; CDR3aa: CASSYSRGPYEQYF
v_gene: TRBV5-1; d_gene: TRBD2; j_gene: TRBJ2-1; len: 18; abundance: many; CDR3nt: TGCGCCAGCAGCTGGCCGGGACTAGCGGGATTCTCCTACAATGAGCAGTTCTTC; CDR3aa: CASSWPGLAGFSYNEQFF
v_gene: TRBV30; d_gene: .; j_gene: TRBJ1-2; len: 16; abundance: many; CDR3nt: TGTGCCTGGAGTGCGCCCCGAGTCGGGAGGGACTATGGCTACACCTTC; CDR3aa: CAWSAPRVGRDYGYTF
v_gene: TRBV19; d_gene: TRBD2; j_gene: TRBJ2-1; len: 18; abundance: few; CDR3nt: TGTGCCAGTAGTATAAAATTGTGGGGGACTAGCGGGAGGAATGAGCAGTTCTTC; CDR3aa: CASSIKLWGTSGRNEQFF
v_gene: TRBV25-1; d_gene: TRBD1; j_gene: TRBJ1-1; len: 16; abundance: .; CDR3nt: TGTGCCAGCAGTGGGTGGGACAGGGCCTTAAACACTGAAGCTTTCTTT; CDR3aa: CASSGWDRALNTEAFF
v_gene: TRBV28; d_gene: .; j_gene: TRBJ2-7; len: 15; abundance: many; CDR3nt: TGTGCCAGCACCCAGACCCGCAGGGGAGCCTACGAGCAGTACTTC; CDR3aa: CASTQTRRGAYEQYF
v_gene: TRBV2; d_gene: .; j_gene: TRBJ1-3; len: 17; abundance: few; CDR3nt: TGTGCCAGCAGCCGAAGAGCTGGCCCAATCTCTGGAAACACCATATATTTT; CDR3aa: CASSRRAGPISGNTIYF
v_gene: TRBV2; d_gene: TRBD1; j_gene: TRBJ2-7; len: 14; abundance: many; CDR3nt: TGTGCCAGCGACAGGGGGTTAGGCTCCTACGAGCAGTACTTC; CDR3aa: CASDRGLGSYEQYF
v_gene: TRBV7-2; d_gene: .; j_gene: TRBJ2-7; len: 14; abundance: .; CDR3nt: TGTGCCAGCAGCATATACCGGGCCCCCTACGAGCAGTACTTC; CDR3aa: CASSIYRAPYEQYF
v_gene: TRBV19; d_gene: .; j_gene: TRBJ1-1; len: 13; abundance: .; CDR3nt: TGTGCCAGTAGGAATAGGGCAGACACTGAAGCTTTCTTT; CDR3aa: CASRNRADTEAFF
v_gene: TRBV30; d_gene: TRBD1; j_gene: TRBJ1-1; len: 12; abundance: many; CDR3nt: TGTGCCTTCACTGGGACAGTCCCTGAAGCTTTCTTT; CDR3aa: CAFTGTVPEAFF
v_gene: TRBV7-9; d_gene: .; j_gene: TRBJ1-1; len: 16; abundance: few; CDR3nt: TGTGCCAGCAGCCAGGGGACCGGGGGGCGGGACACTGAAGCTTTCTTT; CDR3aa: CASSQGTGGRDTEAFF
v_gene: TRBV5-1; d_gene: .; j_gene: TRBJ2-2; len: 16; abundance: many; CDR3nt: TGCGCCAGCAGCTTGATGAGGGAGTCGATGGCCGGGGAGCTGTTTTTT; CDR3aa: CASSLMRESMAGELFF
v_gene: TRBV18; d_gene: TRBD1; j_gene: TRBJ1-2; len: 15; abundance: .; CDR3nt: TGTGCCAGCTCACCAGAATCCAACAGGGGACATGGCTACACCTTC; CDR3aa: CASSPESNRGHGYTF
v_gene: TRBV20-1; d_gene: .; j_gene: TRBJ2-1; len: 12; abundance: .; CDR3nt: TGCAGTGCTAGAAACGGGAAGGACGAGCAGTTCTTC; CDR3aa: CSARNGKDEQFF
v_gene: TRBV6-1; d_gene: TRBD2; j_gene: TRBJ2-1; len: 15; abundance: few; CDR3nt: TGTGCCAGCAAGATAGCGGGGACCTCCTACAATGAGCAGTTCTTC; CDR3aa: CASKIAGTSYNEQFF
v_gene: TRBV28; d_gene: .; j_gene: TRBJ1-5; len: 14; abundance: few; CDR3nt: TGTGCCAGCAGTTTATCGATAGGCAATCAGCCCCAGCATTTT; CDR3aa: CASSLSIGNQPQHF
v_gene: TRBV27; d_gene: .; j_gene: TRBJ2-2; len: 15; abundance: .; CDR3nt: TGTGCCAGCACCCTCCGGGGGACGAACACCGGGGAGCTGTTTTTT; CDR3aa: CASTLRGTNTGELFF
v_gene: TRBV12-3/TRBV12-4; d_gene: .; j_gene: TRBJ2-5; len: 14; abundance: many; CDR3nt: TGTGCCAGCAGTTTGGGGGGAACGTTAGAGACCCAGTACTTC; CDR3aa: CASSLGGTLETQYF